The source of this T cell receptor (beta chain) is a study of blood T cells in healthy people across ages. Study results and caveats: The percentage of naive T cells correlated strongly with TCR beta diversity. When one million T cells were used, diversity estimates were thought to be underestimates.

Donors gave roughly 10 milliliters of peripheral blood apiece. A J-beta primer mix and a sample-barcoded 5' primer were used in a second PCR of about 7 to 12 cycles. One entry per CDR3 protein, called by TCRdb with MiXCR from the 5' RACE reads. The table records 1.4 million to 1.5 million distinct CDR3 sequences, approximately 42% of them present only once. Turning to this clonotype: Its antigen is currently unknown.

The clonotype originates from a woman aged 18 to 35 in good health. Sequenced material: blood.

This CDR3 is CASTHSGNSYNEQFF. The CDR3 bases are TGTGCCAGCACTCATAGCGGCAACTCCTACAATGAGCAGTTCTTC. V usage is TRBV7-2 and J usage is TRBJ2-1; tentatively, D is TRBD2 (6 bases). Looked up from germline, CDR1 is SGHTA and CDR2 is FQGNSA. V was cut by 7 bases and J by 0 bases, with 13 bases left in between. CDR3 length: 15 amino acids.